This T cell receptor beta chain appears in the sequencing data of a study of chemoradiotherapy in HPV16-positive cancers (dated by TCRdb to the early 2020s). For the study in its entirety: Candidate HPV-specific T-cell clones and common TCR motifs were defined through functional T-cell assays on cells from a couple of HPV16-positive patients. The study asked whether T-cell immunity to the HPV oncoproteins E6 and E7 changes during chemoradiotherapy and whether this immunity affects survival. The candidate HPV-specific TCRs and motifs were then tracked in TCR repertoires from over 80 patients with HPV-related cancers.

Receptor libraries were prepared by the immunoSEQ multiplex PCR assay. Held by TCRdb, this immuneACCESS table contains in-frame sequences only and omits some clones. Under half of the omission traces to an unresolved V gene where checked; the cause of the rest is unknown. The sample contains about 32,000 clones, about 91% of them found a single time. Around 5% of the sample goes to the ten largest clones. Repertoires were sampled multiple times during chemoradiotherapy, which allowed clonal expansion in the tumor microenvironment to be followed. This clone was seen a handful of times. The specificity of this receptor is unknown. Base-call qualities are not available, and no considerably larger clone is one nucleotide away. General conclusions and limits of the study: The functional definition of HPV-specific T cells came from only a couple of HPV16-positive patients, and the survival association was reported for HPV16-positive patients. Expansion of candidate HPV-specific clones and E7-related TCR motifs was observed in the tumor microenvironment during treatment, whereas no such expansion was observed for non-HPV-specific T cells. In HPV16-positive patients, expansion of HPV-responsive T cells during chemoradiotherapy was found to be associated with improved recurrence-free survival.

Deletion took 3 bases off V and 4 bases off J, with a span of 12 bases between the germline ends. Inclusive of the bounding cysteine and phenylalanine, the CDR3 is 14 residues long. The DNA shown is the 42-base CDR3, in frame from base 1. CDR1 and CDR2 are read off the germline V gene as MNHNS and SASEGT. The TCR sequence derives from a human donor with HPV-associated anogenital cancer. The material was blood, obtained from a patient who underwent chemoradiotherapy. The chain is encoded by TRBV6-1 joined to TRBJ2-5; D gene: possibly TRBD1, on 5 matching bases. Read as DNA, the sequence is TGTGCCAGCAGTGATCAGGGCTTAAGAGAGACCCAGTACTTC. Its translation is CASSDQGLRETQYF.